This TCR beta chain was observed in a study of T-cell reconstitution after alpha-beta-depleted transplantation in children. The authors prepared the TCRbeta library with unique molecular identifiers. TCRdb reprocessed the PCR reads via MiXCR and lists one record per CDR3 protein. The sample has approximately 230,000 distinct CDR3 sequences; under 30% are singletons. This clonotype was picked up a small number of times. Trimming took 2 bases from V and 4 from J, leaving 9 bases between them. There are 13 residues in the CDR3. Germline assignment: CDR1 SGHDT and CDR2 YYEEEE. The chain joins TRBV5-6 to TRBJ1-1; D may be TRBD1 (5 bases). The sequence derives from a female patient aged 2-9 years who had a stem cell transplant for congenital amegakaryocytic thrombocytopenia, so the T cells may come from the graft donor. The source was PBMCs, mostly from graft donor cells, collected 360 days after TCRalphabeta/CD19-depleted stem cell transplant. CDR3 sequence (DNA): TGTGCCAGCAGCTTCAGACAGCTCACTGAAGCTTTCTTT. This gives the protein CASSFRQLTEAFF.